The clone carrying this T cell receptor beta chain was counted ten times or more. Its specificity is unknown. The V end lost 4 bases, the J end lost 2 bases, and 5 bases lay between the germline ends. Germline V gives CDR1 SGHNT, CDR2 YYREEE (reference sequence). The CDR3 covers 12 residues. The data derive from a study of T cells in Graves' hyperthyroidism and ophthalmopathy. Across the whole study: Sampling of peripheral blood happened at initial diagnosis, prior to any treatment.

Amplification of TCR beta CDR3 regions used RNA as the template. The HTBI set primed first-round TCR CDR3 RT-PCR. TCRdb used MiXCR to reprocess the multiplex PCR reads, holding one entry per CDR3 protein. The sample records 650,000 to 850,000 distinct CDR3 sequences, approximately 19% being singletons. More than 8.5 ml of fresh peripheral blood supplied the PBMCs. Study observations and caveats: Also found in blood were most expanded thyroid clonotypes above 0.001.

The sample consisted of blood. This chain uses TRBV5-4 with TRBJ2-3; no clear D gene. The clonotype originates from a woman aged 50 to 65 with Graves' hyperthyroidism that later progressed to Graves' ophthalmopathy. The CDR3 nucleotides are TGTGCCAGCAGCCGCCCCACAGATACGCAGTATTTT. Translated: CASSRPTDTQYF.